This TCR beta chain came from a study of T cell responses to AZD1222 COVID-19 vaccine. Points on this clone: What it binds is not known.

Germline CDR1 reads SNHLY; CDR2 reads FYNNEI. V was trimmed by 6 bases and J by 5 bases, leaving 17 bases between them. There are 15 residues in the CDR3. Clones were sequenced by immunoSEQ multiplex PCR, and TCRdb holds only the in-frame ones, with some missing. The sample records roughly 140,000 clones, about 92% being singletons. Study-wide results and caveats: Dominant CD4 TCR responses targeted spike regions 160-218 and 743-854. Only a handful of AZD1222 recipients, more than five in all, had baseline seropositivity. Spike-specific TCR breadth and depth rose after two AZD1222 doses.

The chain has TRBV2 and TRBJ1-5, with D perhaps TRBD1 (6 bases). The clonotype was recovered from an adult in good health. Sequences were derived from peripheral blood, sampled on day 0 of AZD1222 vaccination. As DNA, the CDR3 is TGTGCCAGCAGACTCGGGGGCGCGTATTATCAGCCCCAGCATTTT. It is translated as CASRLGGAYYQPQHF. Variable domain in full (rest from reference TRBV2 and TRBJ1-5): EPEVTQTPSHQVTQMGQEVILRCVPISNHLYFYWYRQILGQKVEFLVSFYNNEISEKSEIFDDQFSVERPDGSNFTLKIRSTKLEDSAMYFCASRLGGAYYQPQHFGDGTRLSIL.